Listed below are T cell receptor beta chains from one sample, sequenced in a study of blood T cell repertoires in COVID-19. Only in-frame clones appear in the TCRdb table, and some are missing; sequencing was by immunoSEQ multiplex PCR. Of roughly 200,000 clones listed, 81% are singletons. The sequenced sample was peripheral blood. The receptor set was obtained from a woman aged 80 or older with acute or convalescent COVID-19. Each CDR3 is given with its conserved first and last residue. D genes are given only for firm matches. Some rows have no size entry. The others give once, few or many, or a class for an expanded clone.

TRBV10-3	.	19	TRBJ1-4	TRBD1	CAISENPRDRGRGNEKLFF	TGTGCCATCAGTGAGAATCCCCGGGACAGGGGGCGGGGTAATGAAAAACTGTTTTTT
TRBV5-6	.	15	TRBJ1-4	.	CASSTLAATNEKLFF	TGTGCCAGCAGTACCTTGGCCGCAACTAATGAAAAACTGTTTTTT
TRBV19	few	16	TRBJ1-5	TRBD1	CASSIPDRAPNQPQHF	TGTGCCAGTAGTATACCAGACAGGGCCCCCAATCAGCCCCAGCATTTT
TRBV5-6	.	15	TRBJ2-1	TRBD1	CASSLAGTGGFEQFF	TGTGCCAGCAGCTTGGCCGGGACAGGGGGATTTGAGCAGTTCTTC
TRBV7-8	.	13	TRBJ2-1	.	CASSLGYLAEQFF	TGTGCCAGCAGCTTAGGCTATCTTGCTGAGCAGTTCTTC
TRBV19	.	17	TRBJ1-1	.	CASSTQGPLIMNTEAFF	TGTGCCAGTAGTACGCAGGGGCCATTGATCATGAACACTGAAGCTTTCTTT
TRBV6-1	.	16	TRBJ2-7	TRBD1	CASSEAGRGRGYEQYF	TGTGCCAGCAGTGAAGCCGGCAGGGGGCGAGGGTACGAGCAGTACTTC
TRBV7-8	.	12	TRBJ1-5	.	CASSSGTLPQHF	TGTGCCAGCAGCTCCGGGACACTTCCCCAGCATTTT
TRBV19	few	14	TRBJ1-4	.	CASSTQVGGEKLFF	TGTGCCAGTAGTACACAGGTGGGCGGTGAAAAACTGTTTTTT
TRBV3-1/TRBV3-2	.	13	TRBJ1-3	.	CASISRVTNTIYF	TGTGCCAGCATCTCCAGGGTGACAAACACCATATATTTT
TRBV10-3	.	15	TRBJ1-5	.	CAISESGGSNQPQHF	TGTGCCATCAGTGAGTCGGGGGGAAGCAATCAGCCCCAGCATTTT
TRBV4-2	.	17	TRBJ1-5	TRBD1	CASSQDFSGGRVQPQHF	TGTGCCAGCAGCCAAGATTTTTCAGGGGGCAGGGTTCAGCCCCAGCATTTT
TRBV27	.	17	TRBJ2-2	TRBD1	CASSLLLRDRGTGELFF	TGTGCCAGCAGTTTGCTTCTAAGGGACAGGGGGACCGGGGAGCTGTTTTTT
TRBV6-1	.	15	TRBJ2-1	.	CASSEARSRVDEQFF	TGTGCCAGCAGTGAAGCGCGATCCAGGGTCGATGAGCAGTTCTTC
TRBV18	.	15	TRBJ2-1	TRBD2	CASSPGLASINEQFF	TGTGCCAGCTCACCCGGACTAGCGTCTATTAATGAGCAGTTCTTC
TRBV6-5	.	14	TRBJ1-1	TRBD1	CASRFETGVTEAFF	TGTGCCAGCAGGTTCGAGACAGGGGTGACTGAAGCTTTCTTT
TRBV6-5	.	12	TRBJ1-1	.	CASSPRYTEAFF	TGTGCCAGCAGTCCCCGGTACACTGAAGCTTTCTTT
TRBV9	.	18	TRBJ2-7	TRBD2	CASSVHAPVAGGAYEQYF	TGTGCCAGCAGCGTACACGCACCGGTAGCGGGAGGCGCCTACGAGCAGTACTTC
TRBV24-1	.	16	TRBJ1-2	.	CATSGTVEGSPYGYTF	TGTGCCACCAGTGGGACGGTGGAGGGAAGCCCCTATGGCTACACCTTC